The 15 T cell receptor beta chains below were found in one sample sequenced in a study of blood T cell repertoires in COVID-19. Here immunoSEQ multiplex PCR was the method, and the copy in TCRdb shows in-frame clones only, minus some. In the table there are some 120,000 clones, more than 60% of which are singletons. Sequenced: peripheral blood. The receptors stem from a woman aged 70-85 years with acute or convalescent COVID-19.

The genes are TRBV7-9 and TRBJ2-5, with 9 bases matching TRBD2. Per the germline V gene, CDR1 is SEHNR and CDR2 is FQNEAQ (reference sequence). This CDR3 is 16 amino acids long. Losses at the gene ends were 1 base for V and 3 bases for J; bases not matched to a gene: 6. The DNA of the CDR3 is TGTGCCAGCAGCTTAGGACTAGCGGCATGGGAAGAGACCCAGTACTTC. Residues: CASSLGLAAWEETQYF.

The J gene is TRBJ1-5, the V gene TRBV12-5; 8 nucleotides line up with TRBD1. Germline trimming cut 2 bases from V and 5 bases from J; bases unmatched to any gene: 5. The CDR3 sequence is 15 residues long. Per the germline V gene, CDR1 is LGHNT and CDR2 is FRNRAP. The CDR3 spells CASGLRKTGDQPQHF. The CDR3 DNA reads as TGTGCTAGTGGTTTGCGTAAGACAGGGGATCAGCCCCAGCATTTT.

The J gene is TRBJ2-3, the V gene TRBV28; 8 bases agree with TRBD2. The CDR3 runs 15 residues. Germline trimming cut 5 bases from V and 0 bases from J; bases unmatched to any gene: 4. Germline CDR1 MDHEN, CDR2 SYDVKM. The CDR3 spells CASSPSSGSTDTQYF. CDR3 DNA: TGTGCCAGCAGTCCCTCTAGCGGGAGCACAGATACGCAGTATTTT.

The CDR3 sequence: CASSIGQDSYEQYF. Written as DNA, the CDR3 is TGTGCCAGCAGCATTGGACAGGACTCCTACGAGCAGTACTTC. The rearrangement links TRBV7-9 to TRBJ2-7; 7 bases agree with TRBD1. This CDR3 comprises 14 residues. The germline V gene has CDR1 SEHNR and CDR2 FQNEAQ (reference sequence). Trimming took 5 bases from V and 0 from J; bases not matched to a gene: 4.

This clone showed up just a few times. CDR3 bases: TGTGCCAGCGGTCGACAGCCGAACACTGAAGCTTTCTTT. Protein: CASGRQPNTEAFF. The rearrangement uses TRBV9 and TRBJ1-1, with D possibly TRBD1 on 5 matching bases. Between the trimmed V and J ends, which lost 7 bases and 1 base, there was a span of 11 bases. The germline V gene has CDR1 SGDLS and CDR2 YYNGEE. CDR3 length: 13 amino acids.

The chain links TRBV19 to TRBJ1-6, with 8 nucleotides matching TRBD1. V lost 6 bases and J lost 6; bases outside the gene matches: 4. CDR3 length: 14 amino acids. Germline V gene lookup returns CDR1 LNHDA and CDR2 SQIVND (reference sequence). CDR3 region: CASRTTGGNSPLHF. CDR3 coding DNA: TGTGCCAGTAGAACAACAGGGGGTAATTCACCCCTCCACTTT.

This clone was recorded once. V and J are TRBV6-5 and TRBJ1-1; 7 positions match TRBD1. Trimming cost V 6 bases and J 1 base; bases outside gene matches: 5. This CDR3 is 14 amino acids long. Per germline, CDR1 MNHEY and CDR2 SVGAGI. The CDR3 region has the DNA TGTGCCAGCAGCCCGGGACAGCAGAACACTGAAGCTTTCTTT. Translated: CASSPGQQNTEAFF.

A few counts support this clone. The CDR3 region is CASSLGGEGGIFSPLHF. The DNA for the CDR3 is TGCGCCAGCAGCTTGGGTGGAGAGGGTGGTATATTTTCACCCCTCCACTTT. The chain combines TRBV5-1 with TRBJ1-6; D ambiguous. The CDR3 is 17 amino acids. Germline assignment: CDR1 SGHRS and CDR2 YFSETQ. V was trimmed by 0 bases and J by 9 bases, leaving 19 bases between them.

This chain joins TRBV7-2 and TRBJ1-1; TRBD1 matches 7 bases. The CDR3 extends over 14 amino acids. Germline assignment: CDR1 SGHTA and CDR2 FQGNSA. The V segment lost 5 bases and the J segment 3 bases; nucleotides outside the gene matches: 6. The DNA for the CDR3 is TGTGCCAGCAGCCCGACAGGGTTACACACTGAAGCTTTCTTT. This gives the protein CASSPTGLHTEAFF.

This clone has a handful of counts. The rearrangement uses TRBV5-1 and TRBJ1-1; 8 nucleotides agree with TRBD1. This CDR3 has 15 residues. The ends lost 5 bases at V and 3 bases at J; junction bases unmatched: 9. CDR1 SGHRS and CDR2 YFSETQ come from the germline V gene. The CDR3 coding sequence is TGCGCCAGCAGGGACAGGGCCGGCCCAGACACTGAAGCTTTCTTT. It translates to CASRDRAGPDTEAFF.

V usage is TRBV3-1 (or the pseudogene TRBV3-2) and J usage is TRBJ1-6, with D unresolved. This CDR3 is 16 amino acids long. Per germline, CDR1 LGHDT and CDR2 YNNKEL (reference sequence). Trimming cost V 0 bases and J 0 bases, with 6 bases left between them. The CDR3 protein is CASSQDDNSYNSPLHF. In DNA, the CDR3 is TGTGCCAGCAGCCAAGATGACAACTCCTATAATTCACCCCTCCACTTT.

This clone was seen more than once but under ten times. V usage is TRBV6-4 and J usage is TRBJ1-4, with TRBD1 identical over 9 bases. Germline V gives CDR1 MRHNA, CDR2 SNTAGT. This CDR3 spans 18 amino acids. The ends lost 9 bases at V and 4 bases at J; junction bases unmatched: 18. DNA for the CDR3: TGTGCCAGGATGGTTACCTGGGACAGGGCGGCCCTTAATGAAAAACTGTTTTTT. Amino acid sequence: CARMVTWDRAALNEKLFF.

The chain couples TRBV2 to TRBJ1-1; D is unclear. Trimming took off 3 bases at V and 0 bases at J, with 8 bases between the two ends. Germline loops: CDR1 SNHLY, CDR2 FYNNEI. This CDR3 comprises 14 residues. The CDR3 region has the DNA TGTGCCAGCAGTGACCTGCAGGTGAACACTGAAGCTTTCTTT. It codes for CASSDLQVNTEAFF.

This clone was found a few times. The rearrangement links TRBV6-5 to TRBJ2-2; 7 bases map to TRBD1. V shed 5 bases and J 9 bases; nucleotides not matched to a gene: 3. Germline CDR1 is MNHEY and CDR2 is SVGAGI. The CDR3 length is 12 residues. CDR3 loop: CASSTGDRELFF. The CDR3 DNA is TGTGCCAGCAGTACAGGGGACCGGGAGCTGTTTTTT.

The J gene is TRBJ2-3, the V gene TRBV28; the match to TRBD2 covers 13 bases. The germline V gene encodes CDR1 MDHEN and CDR2 SYDVKM. The ends lost 6 bases at V and 1 base at J; junction bases unmatched: 1. The CDR3 runs 15 residues. This CDR3 is CASRGTSGGTDTQYF. The CDR3 coding sequence is TGTGCCAGCAGGGGGACTAGCGGGGGCACAGATACGCAGTATTTT.